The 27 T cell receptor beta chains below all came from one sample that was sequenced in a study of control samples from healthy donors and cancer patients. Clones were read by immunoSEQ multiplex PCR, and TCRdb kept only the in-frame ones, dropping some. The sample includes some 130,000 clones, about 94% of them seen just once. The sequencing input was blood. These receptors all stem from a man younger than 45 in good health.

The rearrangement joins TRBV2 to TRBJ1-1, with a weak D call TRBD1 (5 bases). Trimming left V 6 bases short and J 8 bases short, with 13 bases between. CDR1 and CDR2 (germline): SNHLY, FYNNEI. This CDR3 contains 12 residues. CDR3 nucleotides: TGTGCCAGCAGCCCTGTGGGGGTCGAAGCTTTCTTT. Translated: CASSPVGVEAFF.

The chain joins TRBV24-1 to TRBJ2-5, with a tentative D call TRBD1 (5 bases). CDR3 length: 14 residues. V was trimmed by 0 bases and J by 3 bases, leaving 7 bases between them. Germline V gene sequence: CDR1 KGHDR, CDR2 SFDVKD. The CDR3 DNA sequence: TGTGCCACCAGTGATTTGACAGGTGAAGAGACCCAGTACTTC. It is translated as CATSDLTGEETQYF.

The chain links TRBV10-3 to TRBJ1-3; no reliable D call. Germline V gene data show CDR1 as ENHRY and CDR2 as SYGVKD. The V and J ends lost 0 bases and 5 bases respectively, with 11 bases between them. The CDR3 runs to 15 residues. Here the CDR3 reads CAISESAPGRNTIYF. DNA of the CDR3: TGTGCCATCAGTGAGTCGGCCCCGGGGAGAAACACCATATATTTT.

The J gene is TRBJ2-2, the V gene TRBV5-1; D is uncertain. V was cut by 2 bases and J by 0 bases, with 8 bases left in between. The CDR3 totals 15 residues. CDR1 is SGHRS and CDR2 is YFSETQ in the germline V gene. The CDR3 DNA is TGCGCCAGCAGCTTAGTACAGACGAACACCGGGGAGCTGTTTTTT. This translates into CASSLVQTNTGELFF.

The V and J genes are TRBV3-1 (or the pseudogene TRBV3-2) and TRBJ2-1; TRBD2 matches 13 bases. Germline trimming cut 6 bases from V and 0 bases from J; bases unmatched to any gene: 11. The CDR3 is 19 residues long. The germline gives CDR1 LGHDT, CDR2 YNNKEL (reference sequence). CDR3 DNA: TGTGCCAGCAGTCGACAGACTAGCGGGGGGTTAAGCTCCTACAATGAGCAGTTCTTC. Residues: CASSRQTSGGLSSYNEQFF.

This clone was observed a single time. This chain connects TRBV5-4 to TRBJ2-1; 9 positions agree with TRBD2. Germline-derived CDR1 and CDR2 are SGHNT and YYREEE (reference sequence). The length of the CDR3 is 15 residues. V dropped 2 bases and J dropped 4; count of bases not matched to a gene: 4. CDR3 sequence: CASSFLLAGYNEQFF. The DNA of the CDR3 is TGTGCCAGCAGCTTTTTGCTAGCGGGGTACAATGAGCAGTTCTTC.

CDR3 amino acids: CASSYPVPDRGFLNTEAFF. The CDR3 bases are TGTGCCAGCAGTTACCCTGTCCCGGACAGGGGCTTTTTGAACACTGAAGCTTTCTTT. The chain couples TRBV6-2 or TRBV6-3 to TRBJ1-1; the match to TRBD1 covers 9 bases. In germline, CDR1 is MNHEY, CDR2 SVGEGT. Trimming at V came to 2 bases and at J to 0 bases, leaving 13 bases not matched to a gene. The CDR3 totals 19 residues.

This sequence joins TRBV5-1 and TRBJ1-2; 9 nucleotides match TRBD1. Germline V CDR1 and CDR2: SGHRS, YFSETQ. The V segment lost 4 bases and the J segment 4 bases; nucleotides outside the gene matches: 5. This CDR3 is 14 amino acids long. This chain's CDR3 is CASSHPGQGYGYTF. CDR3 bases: TGCGCCAGCAGCCACCCGGGACAGGGCTATGGCTACACCTTC. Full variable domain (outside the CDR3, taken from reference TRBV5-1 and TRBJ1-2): KAGVTQTPRYLIKTRGQQVTLSCSPISGHRSVSWYQQTPGQGLQFLFEYFSETQRNKGNFPGRFSGRQFSNSRSEMNVSTLELGDSALYLCASSHPGQGYGYTFGSGTRLTVV.

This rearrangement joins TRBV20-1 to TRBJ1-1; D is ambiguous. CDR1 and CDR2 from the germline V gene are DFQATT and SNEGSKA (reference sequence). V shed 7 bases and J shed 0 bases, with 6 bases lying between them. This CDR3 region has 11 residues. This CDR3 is CSGAVNTEAFF. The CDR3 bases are TGCAGTGGTGCGGTGAACACTGAAGCTTTCTTT.

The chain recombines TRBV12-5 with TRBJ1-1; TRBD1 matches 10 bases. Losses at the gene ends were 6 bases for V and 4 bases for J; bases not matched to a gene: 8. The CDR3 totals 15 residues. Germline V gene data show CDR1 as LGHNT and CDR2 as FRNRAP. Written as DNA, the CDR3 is TGTGCTAGTGGACCCTGGACAGGGGGGACCACTGAAGCTTTCTTT. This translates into CASGPWTGGTTEAFF.

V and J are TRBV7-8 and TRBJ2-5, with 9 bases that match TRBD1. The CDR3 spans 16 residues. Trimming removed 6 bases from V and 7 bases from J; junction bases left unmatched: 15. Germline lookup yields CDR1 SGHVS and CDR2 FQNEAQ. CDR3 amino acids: CASRPGRGTGSATQYF. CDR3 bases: TGTGCCAGCAGGCCCGGCCGGGGGACAGGGTCCGCGACCCAGTACTTC.

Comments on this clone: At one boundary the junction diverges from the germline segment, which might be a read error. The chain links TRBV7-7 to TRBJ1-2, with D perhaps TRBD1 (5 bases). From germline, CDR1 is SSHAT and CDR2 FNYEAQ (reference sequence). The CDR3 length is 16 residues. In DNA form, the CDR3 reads TGTGCTAGCAGCCCCCTTCCCGGGACTTTAGTTGAGGGCTACACCTTC. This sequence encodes CASSPLPGTLVEGYTF. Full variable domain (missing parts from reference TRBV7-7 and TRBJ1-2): GAGVSQSPRYKVTKRGQDVTLRCDPISSHATLYWYQQALGQGPEFLTYFNYEAQPDKSGLPSDRFSAERPEGSISTLTIQRTEQRDSAMYRCASSPLPGTLVEGYTFGSGTRLTVV.

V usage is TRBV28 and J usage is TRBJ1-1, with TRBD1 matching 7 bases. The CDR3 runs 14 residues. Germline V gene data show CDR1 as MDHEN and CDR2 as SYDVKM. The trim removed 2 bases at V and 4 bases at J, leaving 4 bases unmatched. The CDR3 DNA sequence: TGTGCCAGCAGTTTAGACAGGGAGGCCACTGAAGCTTTCTTT. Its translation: CASSLDREATEAFF.

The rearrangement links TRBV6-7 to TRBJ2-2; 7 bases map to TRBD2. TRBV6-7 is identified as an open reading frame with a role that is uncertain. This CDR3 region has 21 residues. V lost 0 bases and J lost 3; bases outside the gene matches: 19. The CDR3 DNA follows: TGTGCCAGCAGTTACTCGAAAGCTGGAGCGGGGAGCGCTCCCGACACCGGGGAGCTGTTTTTT. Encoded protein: CASSYSKAGAGSAPDTGELFF.

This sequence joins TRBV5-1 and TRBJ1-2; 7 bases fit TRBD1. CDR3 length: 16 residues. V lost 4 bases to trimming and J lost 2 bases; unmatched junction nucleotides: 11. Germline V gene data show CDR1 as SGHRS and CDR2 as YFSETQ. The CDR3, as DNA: TGCGCCAGCAGCCGTGGGGACAGTCTGCAGAACTATGGCTACACCTTC. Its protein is CASSRGDSLQNYGYTF.

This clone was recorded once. In DNA, the CDR3 is TGTGCCAGCAGTGAACAGGGGGCGCGAACTAAAGCTTTCTTT. Encoded protein: CASSEQGARTKAFF. This chain uses TRBV2 with TRBJ1-1; 8 nucleotides match TRBD1. There are 14 residues in the CDR3. The germline CDR1 and CDR2 sequences are SNHLY and FYNNEI. V shed 2 bases and J 9 bases; nucleotides not matched to a gene: 8.

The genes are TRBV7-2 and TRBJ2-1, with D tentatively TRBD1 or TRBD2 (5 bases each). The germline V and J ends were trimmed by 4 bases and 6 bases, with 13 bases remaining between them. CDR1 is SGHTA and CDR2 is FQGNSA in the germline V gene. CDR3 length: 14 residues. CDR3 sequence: CASSSGTLGNEQFF. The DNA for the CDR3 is TGTGCCAGCAGCTCCGGGACCCTCGGCAATGAGCAGTTCTTC.

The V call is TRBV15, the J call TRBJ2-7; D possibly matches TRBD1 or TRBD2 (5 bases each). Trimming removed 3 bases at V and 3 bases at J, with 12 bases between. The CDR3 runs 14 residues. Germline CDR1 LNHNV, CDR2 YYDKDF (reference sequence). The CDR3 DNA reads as TGTGCCACCAGCAGTCCGGGACGACGCTACGAGCAGTACTTC. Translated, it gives CATSSPGRRYEQYF.

Written as DNA, the CDR3 is TGTGCCAGCATTCGTCGACAGGGGGCCTCCTACGAGCAGTACTTC. Translation: CASIRRQGASYEQYF. The chain joins TRBV6-5 to TRBJ2-7, with 10 positions matching TRBD1. The length of the CDR3 is 15 residues. From germline, CDR1 is MNHEY and CDR2 SVGAGI. V gave up 7 bases and J gave up 0 bases; unmatched junction bases: 6.

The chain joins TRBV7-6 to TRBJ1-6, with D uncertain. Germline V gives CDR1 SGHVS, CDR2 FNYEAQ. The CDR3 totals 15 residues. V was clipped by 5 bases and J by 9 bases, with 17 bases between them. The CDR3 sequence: CASSPDEGRGSPLHF. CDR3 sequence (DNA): TGTGCCAGCAGCCCAGACGAAGGACGTGGTTCACCCCTCCACTTT.

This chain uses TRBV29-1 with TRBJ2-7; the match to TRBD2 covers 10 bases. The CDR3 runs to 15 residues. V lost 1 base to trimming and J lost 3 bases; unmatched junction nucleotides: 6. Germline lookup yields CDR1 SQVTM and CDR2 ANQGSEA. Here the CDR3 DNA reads TGCAGCGTTGAAGTAGCGGGGGGTATAAACTACGAGCAGTACTTC. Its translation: CSVEVAGGINYEQYF.

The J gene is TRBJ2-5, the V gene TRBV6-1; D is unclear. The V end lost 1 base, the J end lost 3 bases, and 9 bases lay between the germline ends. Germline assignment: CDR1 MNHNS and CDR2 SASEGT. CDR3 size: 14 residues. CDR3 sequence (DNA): TGTGCCAGCAGTGAAGTTCGGTCAAAAGAGACCCAGTACTTC. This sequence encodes CASSEVRSKETQYF.

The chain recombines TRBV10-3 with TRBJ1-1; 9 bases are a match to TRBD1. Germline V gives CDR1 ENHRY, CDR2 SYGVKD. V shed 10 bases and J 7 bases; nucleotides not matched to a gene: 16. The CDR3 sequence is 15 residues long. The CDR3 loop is CATHPTGQGPDEAFF. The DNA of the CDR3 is TGTGCCACGCACCCCACGGGACAGGGACCCGATGAAGCTTTCTTT.

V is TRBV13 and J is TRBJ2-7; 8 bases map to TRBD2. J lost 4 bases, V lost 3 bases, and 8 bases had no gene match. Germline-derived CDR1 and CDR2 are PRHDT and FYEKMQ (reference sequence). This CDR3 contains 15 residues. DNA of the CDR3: TGTGCCAGCAGCTTTCATGGCGGGGGGTCGTACGAGCAGTACTTC. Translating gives CASSFHGGGSYEQYF.

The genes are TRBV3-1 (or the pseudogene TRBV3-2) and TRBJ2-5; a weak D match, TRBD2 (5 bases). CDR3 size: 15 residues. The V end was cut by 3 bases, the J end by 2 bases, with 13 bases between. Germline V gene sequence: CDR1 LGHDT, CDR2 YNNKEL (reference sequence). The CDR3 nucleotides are TGTGCCAGCAGCCATGGAGGCACAGCACAAGAGACCCAGTACTTC. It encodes CASSHGGTAQETQYF.

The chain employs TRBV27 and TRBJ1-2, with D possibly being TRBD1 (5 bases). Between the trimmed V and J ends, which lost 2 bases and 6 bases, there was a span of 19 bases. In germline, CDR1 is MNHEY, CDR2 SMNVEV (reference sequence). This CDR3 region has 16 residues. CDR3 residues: CASSLVGGAFGDGYTF. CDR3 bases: TGTGCCAGCAGTTTAGTGGGGGGAGCCTTTGGGGATGGCTACACCTTC.

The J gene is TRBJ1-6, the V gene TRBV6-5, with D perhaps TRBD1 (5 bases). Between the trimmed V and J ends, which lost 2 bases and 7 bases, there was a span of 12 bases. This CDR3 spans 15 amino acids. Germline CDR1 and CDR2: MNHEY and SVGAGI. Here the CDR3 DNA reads TGTGCCAGCAGTTACACCCCAGGGAGCAATTCACCCCTCCACTTT. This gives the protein CASSYTPGSNSPLHF.